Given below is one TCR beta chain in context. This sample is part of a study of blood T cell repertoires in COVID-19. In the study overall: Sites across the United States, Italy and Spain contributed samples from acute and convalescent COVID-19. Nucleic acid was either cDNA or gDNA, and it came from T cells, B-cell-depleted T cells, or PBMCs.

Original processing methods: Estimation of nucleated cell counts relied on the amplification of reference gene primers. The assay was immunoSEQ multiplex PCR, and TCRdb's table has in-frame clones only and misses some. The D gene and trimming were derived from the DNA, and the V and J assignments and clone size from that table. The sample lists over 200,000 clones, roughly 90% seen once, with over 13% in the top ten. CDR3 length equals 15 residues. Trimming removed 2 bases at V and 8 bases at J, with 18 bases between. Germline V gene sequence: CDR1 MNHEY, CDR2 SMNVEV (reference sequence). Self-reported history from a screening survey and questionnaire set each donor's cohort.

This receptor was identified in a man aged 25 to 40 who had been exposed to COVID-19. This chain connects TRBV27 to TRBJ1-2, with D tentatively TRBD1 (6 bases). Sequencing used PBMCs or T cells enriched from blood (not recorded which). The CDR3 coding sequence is TGTGCCAGCAGTTTAATGTCAGGGGCGCGTCAAGGCTACACCTTC. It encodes CASSLMSGARQGYTF.